The T cell receptor (beta chain) under discussion was sequenced for a study of patients and donors after allogeneic stem cell transplantation. Trimming removed 0 bases from V and 5 bases from J, with 10 bases in between. Per germline, CDR1 ENHRY and CDR2 SYGVKD. This CDR3 has 14 residues. MiXCR, applied by TCRdb to the RT-PCR reads, yields one record per CDR3 protein. In the table there are 400,000 to 450,000 distinct CDR3 sequences, around 16% of which are singletons. The sample taken for sequencing was blood, either unsorted or a sorted T cell fraction (not recorded which). The rearrangement links TRBV10-3 to TRBJ1-1, with D unresolved. The receptor was isolated from a human donor who was either an allogeneic HSCT recipient or a stem cell or donor lymphocyte infusion donor (not recorded which). It is not recorded whose cells these are; they may come from a transplant donor. In DNA, the CDR3 is TGTGCCATCAGTGAGTCAGCGGCGGGAACTGAAGCTTTCTTT. Translation gives CAISESAAGTEAFF.